This record covers a single TCR beta chain. This sample is drawn from a study of shared clonotypes between healthy human individuals. Sorted subsets were amplified in replicate PCRs using about 200 ng DNA, 30,000 to 35,000 T cell genomes. TCRdb's table, derived via immunoSEQ multiplex PCR, lists solely in-frame clones and lacks some. The sample includes millions of clones, 90% to 95% of them seen just once. Sequenced material: naive CD4+ T cells from PBMCs. Subset indicated: CD45RA+ positively selected. The source of this sequence is a man aged 18 to 35 in good health. Some clones in this sample may be carry-over from other donors' samples.

CDR3 in amino acids: CASRGQGAGGYTF. The CDR3 coding sequence is TGTGCCAGCCGAGGACAGGGGGCAGGTGGCTACACCTTC. The V and J genes are TRBV19 and TRBJ1-2; 11 positions match TRBD1. Per germline, CDR1 LNHDA and CDR2 SQIVND (reference sequence). With 9 bases clipped from V and 7 bases from J, the junction kept 7 bases outside the gene matches. The CDR3 contains 13 residues. Full variable domain (outside the CDR3, taken from reference TRBV19 and TRBJ1-2): DGGITQSPKYLFRKEGQNVTLSCEQNLNHDAMYWYRQDPGQGLRLIYYSQIVNDFQKGDIAEGYSVSREKKESFPLTVTSAQKNPTAFYLCASRGQGAGGYTFGSGTRLTVV.